This passage covers 10 T cell receptor beta chains from one sample sequenced in a study of shared T cell receptors in the human thymus. Produced via immunoSEQ multiplex PCR; TCRdb's table is partial and in-frame only. This table has more than 550,000 clones, 87% appearing once. These same records also appear under a second study, on human thymus T cells.

The sample comprised thymocytes. The source of these receptors is a boy under three years old with a congenital heart defect.

The rearrangement links TRBV4-3 to TRBJ2-7; D not resolved. Germline values: CDR1 LGHNA, CDR2 YSLEER. CDR3 length: 15 amino acids. V lost 2 bases to trimming and J lost 0 bases, with 11 bases between them. The CDR3 coding sequence is TGCGCCAGCAGCCAATCATGTGAGAGCTCCTACGAGCAGTACTTC. Translating it yields CASSQSCESSYEQYF.

CDR3 sequence (DNA): TGTGCCAGCAGCCGGAAGGGGCTTGGCGAAAAACTGTTTTTT. Encoded protein: CASSRKGLGEKLFF. The chain couples TRBV7-6 to TRBJ1-4; D may be TRBD1 (5 bases). From germline, CDR1 is SGHVS and CDR2 FNYEAQ. CDR3 size: 14 residues. The V and J ends lost 5 bases and 8 bases respectively, with 15 bases between them.

In DNA form, the CDR3 reads TGTGCCAGCAGTTTATGGGCGGGGGGGTTCACTGAAGCTTTCTTT. Encoded protein: CASSLWAGGFTEAFF. The V and J genes are TRBV28 and TRBJ1-1, with D perhaps TRBD1 (5 bases). Per the germline V gene, CDR1 is MDHEN and CDR2 is SYDVKM. The CDR3 loop spans 15 amino acids. The V and J ends lost 0 bases and 4 bases respectively, with 12 bases between them.

The rearrangement uses TRBV20-1 and TRBJ1-1, with D uncertain. Germline V gene lookup returns CDR1 DFQATT and CDR2 SNEGSKA (reference sequence). This CDR3 has 11 amino acids. CDR3 sequence: CSCRLNTEAFF. CDR3 DNA: TGCAGCTGCAGGCTGAACACTGAAGCTTTCTTT.

CDR3: CATTPGQAVSDEQYF. CDR3 sequence (DNA): TGTGCCACAACCCCAGGACAGGCGGTTTCTGACGAGCAGTACTTC. V and J are TRBV10-3 and TRBJ2-7; TRBD1 matches 7 bases. Germline V gene lookup returns CDR1 ENHRY and CDR2 SYGVKD. The CDR3 contains 15 residues. V trimming: 10 bases; J trimming: 5 bases; junction bases outside the gene matches: 17.

The V gene is TRBV4-3, the J gene TRBJ2-7; possibly TRBD1 for D (6 bases). V lost 0 bases and J 3 bases, leaving 21 bases between the germline ends. CDR3 length: 18 amino acids. The V gene's germline CDR1 is LGHNA and CDR2 YSLEER. The CDR3 sequence is CASSQDSGSGQLVYEQYF. CDR3 nucleotide sequence: TGCGCCAGCAGCCAAGATTCGGGTTCAGGACAGTTAGTCTACGAGCAGTACTTC.

The V and J genes are TRBV5-1 and TRBJ2-7; D might be TRBD1 (6 bases). Germline V gene sequence: CDR1 SGHRS, CDR2 YFSETQ. The CDR3 is 14 residues long. V lost 1 base, J lost 3 bases, and 11 bases lay in between. CDR3 DNA sequence: TGCGCCAGCAGCTTGAGGTTGGGACACTACGAGCAGTACTTC. This gives the protein CASSLRLGHYEQYF.

The V and J genes are TRBV7-6 and TRBJ2-7; TRBD1 matches 8 bases. CDR1 and CDR2 (germline): SGHVS, FNYEAQ. The CDR3 is 14 residues long. V dropped 4 bases and J dropped 6; count of bases not matched to a gene: 8. CDR3 region: CASSWGTGRGEQYF. In DNA, the CDR3 is TGTGCCAGCAGCTGGGGGACAGGTCGGGGCGAGCAGTACTTC.

The J gene is TRBJ2-7, the V gene TRBV7-3, with 9 bases identical to TRBD1. The germline CDR1 and CDR2 sequences are SGHTA and FQGTGA. Germline trimming cut 3 bases from V and 4 bases from J; bases unmatched to any gene: 1. There are 13 residues in the CDR3. This CDR3 reads CASSLTGGYEQYF. DNA of the CDR3: TGTGCCAGCAGCTTGACAGGGGGGTACGAGCAGTACTTC.

This clone occurred a few times. The chain combines TRBV15 with TRBJ1-4, with 12 bases that match TRBD1. The V segment lost 9 bases and the J segment 8 bases; nucleotides outside the gene matches: 10. Germline V CDR1 and CDR2: LNHNV, YYDKDF (reference sequence). The CDR3 contains 15 residues. CDR3 residues: CATRDRGRVGEKLFF. Written as DNA, the CDR3 is TGTGCCACTAGGGACAGGGGGCGCGTAGGAGAAAAACTGTTTTTT.